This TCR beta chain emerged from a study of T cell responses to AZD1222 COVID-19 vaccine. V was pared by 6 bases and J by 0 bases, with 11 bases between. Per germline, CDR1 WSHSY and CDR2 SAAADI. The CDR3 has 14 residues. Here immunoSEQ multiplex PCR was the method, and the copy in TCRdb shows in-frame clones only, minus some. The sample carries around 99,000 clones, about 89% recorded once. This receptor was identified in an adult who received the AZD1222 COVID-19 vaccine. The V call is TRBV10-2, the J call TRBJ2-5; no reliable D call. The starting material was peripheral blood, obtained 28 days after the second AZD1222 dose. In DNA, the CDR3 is TGCGCCAGCAGCCCCCCTGGTTACCAAGAGACCCAGTACTTC. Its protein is CASSPPGYQETQYF.